This TCR beta chain was observed in a study of T cell responses to AZD1222 COVID-19 vaccine. Sequencing used immunoSEQ multiplex PCR; TCRdb keeps in-frame clones, though not all of them. The table has roughly 130,000 clones, about 88% seen once. Germline CDR1 MDHEN, CDR2 SYDVKM. The ends were cut back, 5 bases at V and 5 bases at J, with 15 bases in the middle. This CDR3 has 14 amino acids. The chain uses TRBV28 and TRBJ1-2; maybe TRBD1 (6 bases). This receptor was obtained from an adult in good health. Sequencing used peripheral blood, obtained on day 0 of MenACWY control vaccination. The CDR3 coding sequence is TGTGCCAGCAGTCCAACAGGGACCCTTTATGGCTACACCTTC. It yields the protein CASSPTGTLYGYTF.